This entry lists 26 T cell receptor beta chains sequenced from one sample in a study of T cells in localized non-small cell lung cancer. The method was immunoSEQ multiplex PCR; TCRdb's version includes in-frame clones alone and lacks a portion of them. The repertoire holds around 94,000 clones, with approximately 88% as singletons. Here the sequenced sample was peripheral blood, taken before any cancer treatment. The receptor source for this set is a man between 35 and 75 years old with stage I squamous cell lung carcinoma.

The chain has TRBV7-2 and TRBJ2-3; 8 nucleotides match TRBD2. Germline CDR1 SGHTA, CDR2 FQGNSA. With V trimmed by 3 bases and J by 3 bases, 2 bases remained unmatched. This CDR3 is 14 amino acids long. Here the CDR3 reads CASSFGGGTDTQYF. Written as DNA, the CDR3 is TGTGCCAGCAGCTTCGGCGGGGGGACAGATACGCAGTATTTT.

The chain's CDR3 is CASSQGGTGSPGANVLTF. In DNA, the CDR3 is TGTGCCAGCAGCCAAGGGGGGACAGGGAGTCCAGGGGCCAACGTCCTGACTTTC. V is TRBV7-2 and J is TRBJ2-6, with 9 bases that match TRBD1. Germline assignment: CDR1 SGHTA and CDR2 FQGNSA. This CDR3 region has 18 residues. Trimming took 5 bases from V and 4 from J; bases not matched to a gene: 12.

The V gene is TRBV6-5, the J gene TRBJ2-3, with a weak D call TRBD1 (5 bases). Germline V CDR1 and CDR2: MNHEY, SVGAGI. CDR3 length: 13 amino acids. V was pared by 8 bases and J by 4 bases, with 13 bases between. CDR3 in amino acids: CASFGAGPDTQYF. The CDR3 DNA reads TGTGCCAGCTTTGGGGCAGGGCCAGATACGCAGTATTTT.

This sequence joins TRBV30 and TRBJ2-1; 7 bases fit TRBD2. Unmatched junction bases numbered 13, after V lost 4 bases and J lost 10 bases. The CDR3 runs 14 residues. CDR1 is GTSNPN, CDR2 SVGIG, per germline (reference sequence). CDR3 protein: CAWMSSGRLGEQFF. The CDR3 DNA reads as TGTGCCTGGATGTCTAGCGGACGTTTAGGGGAGCAGTTCTTC.

The chain uses TRBV4-2 and TRBJ1-1; weak D call: TRBD1 (5 bases). The CDR3 runs to 14 residues. The V gene's germline CDR1 is LGHNA and CDR2 YNFKEQ. Trimming removed 3 bases at V and 1 base at J, with 9 bases between. As DNA, the CDR3 is TGTGCCAGCAGCCAGGGGGACCAGAACACTGAAGCTTTCTTT. This translates into CASSQGDQNTEAFF.

The V call is TRBV25-1, the J call TRBJ2-2; 7 nucleotides match TRBD1. This CDR3 spans 15 amino acids. Germline values: CDR1 MGHDK, CDR2 SYGVNS. Trimming took 3 bases from V and 4 from J; bases not matched to a gene: 5. CDR3 DNA sequence: TGTGCCAGCAGTGATGAGGGGGCAGCCACCGGGGAGCTGTTTTTT. The encoded protein is CASSDEGAATGELFF.

The rearrangement joins TRBV19 to TRBJ2-3; 10 bases map to TRBD2. Germline CDR1 LNHDA, CDR2 SQIVND (reference sequence). V lost 5 bases and J lost 4; bases outside the gene matches: 9. CDR3 size: 16 residues. The CDR3 reads CASSPQSGGAADTQYF. CDR3 nucleotide sequence: TGTGCCAGTAGTCCACAGAGCGGGGGGGCCGCAGATACGCAGTATTTT.

The gene calls are TRBV2 and TRBJ2-7; TRBD1 matches 9 bases. The germline gives CDR1 SNHLY, CDR2 FYNNEI. The CDR3 has 14 amino acids. The trim removed 6 bases at V and 2 bases at J, leaving 5 bases unmatched. The CDR3 DNA reads as TGTGCCAGCAGACCGGGACAGGGTACCTACGAGCAGTACTTC. Translated: CASRPGQGTYEQYF.

The chain couples TRBV9 to TRBJ1-3; D unresolved. Trimming removed 4 bases from V and 4 bases from J, with 18 bases in between. The CDR3 runs to 16 residues. The germline V gene encodes CDR1 SGDLS and CDR2 YYNGEE. The chain's CDR3 is CASSSRPGLQGNTIYF. Here the CDR3 DNA reads TGTGCCAGCAGCTCCCGACCGGGATTACAGGGAAACACCATATATTTT. Full variable domain (missing parts from reference TRBV9 and TRBJ1-3): DSGVTQTPKHLITATGQRVTLRCSPRSGDLSVYWYQQSLDQGLQFLIQYYNGEERAKGNILERFSAQQFPDLHSELNLSSLELGDSALYFCASSSRPGLQGNTIYFGEGSWLTVV.

The genes are TRBV7-9 and TRBJ1-2, with unresolved D. The CDR3 loop spans 13 amino acids. V lost 5 bases, J lost 0 bases, and 7 bases lay in between. Germline V gene lookup returns CDR1 SEHNR and CDR2 FQNEAQ (reference sequence). As DNA, the CDR3 is TGTGCCAGCAGCCTCCTAGCTAACTATGGCTACACCTTC. Amino acids: CASSLLANYGYTF.

The chain carries TRBV13 and TRBJ2-7, with TRBD1 matching over 8 bases. Germline V lookup: CDR1 PRHDT, CDR2 FYEKMQ (reference sequence). V dropped 5 bases and J dropped 2; count of bases not matched to a gene: 8. The CDR3 spans 15 residues. CDR3 DNA: TGTGCCAGCAGCCCTCAGGGGGCAGGTGCCTACGAGCAGTACTTC. It yields the protein CASSPQGAGAYEQYF.

The V and J genes are TRBV29-1 and TRBJ2-7; D might be TRBD2 (7 bases). Trimming pared 6 bases from V and 6 bases from J, leaving 21 bases between. Germline values: CDR1 SQVTM, CDR2 ANQGSEA. The CDR3 loop spans 14 amino acids. CDR3: CSVALGGDSVEQYF. The CDR3 region has the DNA TGCAGCGTCGCCCTAGGGGGGGATTCGGTCGAGCAGTACTTC.

The CDR3 protein is CASSFGGGQLTEAFF. CDR3 DNA: TGTGCCAGCAGCTTTGGGGGGGGACAGCTGACTGAAGCTTTCTTT. The J gene is TRBJ1-1, the V gene TRBV5-4, with 7 positions matching TRBD1. Germline V gives CDR1 SGHNT, CDR2 YYREEE (reference sequence). The CDR3 is made up of 15 amino acids. With V trimmed by 2 bases and J by 5 bases, 9 bases remained unmatched.

The rearrangement uses TRBV5-8 and TRBJ1-5; D remains unclear. The germline V and J ends were trimmed by 2 bases and 0 bases, with 9 bases remaining between them. The germline V gene has CDR1 SGHTS and CDR2 YDEGEE. The CDR3 has 15 amino acids. CDR3 nucleotide sequence: TGTGCCAGCAGCTTCGCAGCTTATAGCAATCAGCCCCAGCATTTT. This encodes CASSFAAYSNQPQHF.

The J gene is TRBJ2-7, the V gene TRBV27; no clear D. Germline CDR1 is MNHEY and CDR2 is SMNVEV (reference sequence). The V gene lost 3 bases and the J gene lost 1 base, with 13 bases spanning the gap. The CDR3 is 15 amino acids. CDR3 protein: CASSLRHDVSYEQYF. CDR3 sequence (DNA): TGTGCCAGCAGTTTGCGCCATGACGTTTCCTACGAGCAGTACTTC.

In its sample, this clone was seen a few times. J is TRBJ1-2 and V is TRBV19; unclear D gene. V gave up 9 bases and J gave up 2 bases, with 7 bases separating them. Germline V gives CDR1 LNHDA, CDR2 SQIVND (reference sequence). The CDR3 has 11 residues. The DNA for the CDR3 is TGTGCCAGCAGGCAGAACTATGGCTACACCTTC. This translates into CASRQNYGYTF.

This clone was seen only a few times. The V gene is TRBV6-1, the J gene TRBJ2-7; D is uncertain. CDR3 length: 11 residues. Trimming removed 3 bases at V and 7 bases at J, with 7 bases between. Germline loops: CDR1 MNHNS, CDR2 SASEGT. This CDR3 reads CASSDRREQYF. Written as DNA, the CDR3 is TGTGCCAGCAGTGATAGGCGTGAGCAGTACTTC.

The chain recombines TRBV10-2 with TRBJ1-3; D is perhaps TRBD1 (5 bases). Trimming took off 1 base at V and 2 bases at J, with 6 bases between the two ends. CDR3 size: 14 residues. The germline gives CDR1 WSHSY, CDR2 SAAADI. CDR3 in DNA: TGCGCCAGCAGTGAGTGGGGGGCTGGAAACACCATATATTTT. Translating it yields CASSEWGAGNTIYF.

CDR3: CASSPTGAVAYNEQFF. The CDR3 nucleotides are TGTGCCAGCAGCCCAACAGGGGCCGTGGCCTACAATGAGCAGTTCTTC. V is TRBV7-7 and J is TRBJ2-1, with 7 nucleotides matching TRBD1. CDR3 length: 16 amino acids. V dropped 5 bases and J dropped 2; count of bases not matched to a gene: 9. Germline V gene lookup returns CDR1 SSHAT and CDR2 FNYEAQ (reference sequence).

The V gene is TRBV7-7, the J gene TRBJ2-1; TRBD1 aligns across 7 bases. The trim removed 2 bases at V and 8 bases at J, leaving 6 bases unmatched. The CDR3 covers 14 residues. From germline, CDR1 is SSHAT and CDR2 FNYEAQ (reference sequence). The CDR3 is CASSLSTGIDEQFF. The CDR3 nucleotides are TGTGCCAGCAGCTTATCGACAGGGATCGATGAGCAGTTCTTC.

CDR3: CASSLVAVGGQETQYF. The CDR3 DNA reads TGCGCCAGCAGCTTGGTTGCGGTAGGAGGGCAAGAGACCCAGTACTTC. V is TRBV5-1 and J is TRBJ2-5, with D perhaps matching TRBD2 (6 bases). The CDR3 covers 16 residues. Germline V lookup: CDR1 SGHRS, CDR2 YFSETQ. Between the trimmed V and J ends, which lost 0 bases and 2 bases, there was a span of 14 bases.

The chain has TRBV2 and TRBJ2-5; D may correspond to TRBD1 or TRBD2 (6 bases each). CDR1 and CDR2 (germline): SNHLY, FYNNEI. This CDR3 spans 14 amino acids. The V end was cut by 3 bases, the J end by 3 bases, with 11 bases between. This CDR3 reads CASSDRRGEETQYF. Written as DNA, the CDR3 is TGTGCCAGCAGTGATCGGAGGGGGGAAGAGACCCAGTACTTC.

The gene calls are TRBV18 and TRBJ2-7; TRBD2 might be the D (6 bases). The V end lost 3 bases, the J end lost 10 bases, and 16 bases lay between the germline ends. The CDR3 contains 13 residues. CDR1 is KGHSH and CDR2 is LQKENI in the germline V gene. CDR3 in DNA: TGTGCCAGCTCACCCTCTAGGGAGGAAGAACAGTACTTC. This sequence encodes CASSPSREEEQYF.

The chain couples TRBV27 to TRBJ1-1; D remains ambiguous. Trimming removed 2 bases at V and 1 base at J, with 11 bases between. In germline, CDR1 is MNHEY, CDR2 SMNVEV (reference sequence). The CDR3 is 15 amino acids. The CDR3 DNA follows: TGTGCCAGCAGTTTAAGTCCATTCTCGAACACTGAAGCTTTCTTT. Its protein product is CASSLSPFSNTEAFF.

This sequence joins TRBV25-1 and TRBJ1-2; TRBD1 might be the D (5 bases). The CDR3 is 13 residues long. Trimming removed 4 bases from V and 6 bases from J, with 12 bases in between. The germline gives CDR1 MGHDK, CDR2 SYGVNS. CDR3 sequence: CASSVTESHGYTF. The CDR3, as DNA: TGTGCCAGCAGTGTGACAGAATCTCATGGCTACACCTTC.

The V gene is TRBV28, the J gene TRBJ2-7; 7 bases map to TRBD1. V shed 6 bases and J 5 bases; nucleotides not matched to a gene: 7. In germline, CDR1 is MDHEN, CDR2 SYDVKM. The CDR3 runs to 13 residues. CDR3 bases: TGTGCCAGCAGACAAAGGGGGCGCGACGAGCAGTACTTC. Amino acids: CASRQRGRDEQYF. Looking up the rest from reference TRBV28 and TRBJ2-7 gives the full variable domain: DVKVTQSSRYLVKRTGEKVFLECVQDMDHENMFWYRQDPGLGLRLIYFSYDVKMKEKGDIPEGYSVSREKKERFSLILESASTNQTSMYLCASRQRGRDEQYFGPGTRLTVT.